This T cell receptor (beta chain) was identified during a study of technical replicates of blood from a few donors. Assay used: immunoSEQ multiplex PCR; TCRdb lists only in-frame clones, some missing. The data show over 90,000 clones, around 96% seen once. V shed 4 bases, J shed 1 base, and the junction held 8 bases outside the gene matches. The CDR3 totals 16 residues. Germline CDR1 MNHNS, CDR2 SASEGT. The specimen sequenced was T cells isolated from PBMCs. V and J are TRBV6-1 and TRBJ2-7, with TRBD1 identical over 9 bases. The receptor comes from a human donor in good health. The CDR3 here is CASSALPGQGSYEQYF. The DNA for the CDR3 is TGTGCCAGCAGTGCCTTACCGGGACAGGGTTCCTACGAGCAGTACTTC.